This T cell receptor (beta chain) was captured in a study of OX40 agonist ivuxolimab in advanced cancers. Study at large: An agonistic human IgG2 monoclonal antibody against OX40 (CD134) was given. A partial response was reached by three patients: one with hepatocellular carcinoma and two with cutaneous melanoma.

Sequenced by immunoSEQ multiplex PCR; TCRdb stores in-frame clones only, minus some. The data contain approximately 54,000 clones, approximately 89% of them seen just once; the ten biggest clones take up approximately 7.9%. Regarding this clone: The target antigen is unknown.

Samples of blood were obtained at baseline, on cycle 4 day 1, and on cycle 7 day 1. Broader study findings: Partial responders receiving 0.1-3.0 mg/kg showed among the lowest clonal expansion.

Germline V gene lookup returns CDR1 LNHDA and CDR2 SQIVND (reference sequence). The CDR3 totals 17 residues. Trimming pared 5 bases from V and 1 base from J, leaving 18 bases between. This specimen consisted of CD4+ or CD8+ T cells sorted from blood, obtained in a trial of the OX40 agonist ivuxolimab. The receptor was isolated from an adult with an advanced solid tumor such as melanoma, head and neck, liver or kidney cancer. J is TRBJ2-1 and V is TRBV19, with D perhaps TRBD1 (6 bases). CDR3 amino acids: CASSSTGTKYSYNEQFF. CDR3 sequence (DNA): TGTGCCAGTAGTTCCACCGGGACAAAATATTCCTACAATGAGCAGTTCTTC.